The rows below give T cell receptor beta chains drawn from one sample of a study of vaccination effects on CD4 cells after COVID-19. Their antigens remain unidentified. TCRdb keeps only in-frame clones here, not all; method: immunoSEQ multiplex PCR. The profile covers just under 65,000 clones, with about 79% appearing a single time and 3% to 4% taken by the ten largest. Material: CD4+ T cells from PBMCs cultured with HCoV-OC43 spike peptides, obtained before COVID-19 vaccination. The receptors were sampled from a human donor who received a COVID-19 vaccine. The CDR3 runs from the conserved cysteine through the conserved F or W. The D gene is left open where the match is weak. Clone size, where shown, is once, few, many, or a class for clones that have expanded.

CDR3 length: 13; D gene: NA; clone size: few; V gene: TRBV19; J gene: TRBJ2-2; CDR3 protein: CASSEWGSGELFF; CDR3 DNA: TGTGCCAGTAGTGAGTGGGGATCCGGGGAGCTGTTTTTT
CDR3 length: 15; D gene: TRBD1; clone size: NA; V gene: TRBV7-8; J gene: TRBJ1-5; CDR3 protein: CASSLTGTPLQPQHF; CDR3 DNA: TGTGCCAGCAGTTTGACAGGGACACCTCTCCAGCCCCAGCATTTT
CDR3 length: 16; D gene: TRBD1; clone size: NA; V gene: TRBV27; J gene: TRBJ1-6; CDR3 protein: CTSSLSQGANNSPLHF; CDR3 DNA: TGTACCAGCAGTTTATCGCAGGGGGCTAATAATTCACCCCTCCACTTT
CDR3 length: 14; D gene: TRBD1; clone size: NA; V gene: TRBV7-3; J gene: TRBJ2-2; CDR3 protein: CASSLKTGTGELFF; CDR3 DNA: TGTGCCAGCAGCTTAAAGACAGGGACCGGGGAGCTGTTTTTT
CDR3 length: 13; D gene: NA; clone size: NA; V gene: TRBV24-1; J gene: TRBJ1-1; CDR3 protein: CATSDFRGTEAFF; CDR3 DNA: TGTGCCACCAGTGATTTCCGTGGCACTGAAGCTTTCTTT
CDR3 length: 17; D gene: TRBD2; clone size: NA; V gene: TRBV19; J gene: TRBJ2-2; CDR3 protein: CASSIHGAGGRTGELFF; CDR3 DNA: TGTGCCAGTAGTATTCATGGGGCGGGGGGGCGGACCGGGGAGCTGTTTTTT
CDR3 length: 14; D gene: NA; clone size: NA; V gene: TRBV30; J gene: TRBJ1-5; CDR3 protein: CAWSYATGGVAQHF; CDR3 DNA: TGTGCCTGGAGTTACGCAACCGGCGGTGTAGCCCAGCATTTT
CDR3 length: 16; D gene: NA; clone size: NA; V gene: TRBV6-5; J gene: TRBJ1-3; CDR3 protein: CASSYTSQGTGNTIYF; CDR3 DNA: TGTGCCAGCAGTTACACCTCACAGGGAACTGGAAACACCATATATTTT
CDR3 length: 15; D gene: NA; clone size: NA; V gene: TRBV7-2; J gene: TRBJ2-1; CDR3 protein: CASSSSLAVSNEQFF; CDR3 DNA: TGTGCCAGCAGCTCATCCCTGGCCGTTAGTAATGAGCAGTTCTTC
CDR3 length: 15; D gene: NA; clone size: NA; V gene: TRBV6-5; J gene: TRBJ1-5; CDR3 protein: CASSYSRHNNQPQHF; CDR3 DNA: TGTGCCAGCAGTTACTCGAGACATAACAATCAGCCCCAGCATTTT
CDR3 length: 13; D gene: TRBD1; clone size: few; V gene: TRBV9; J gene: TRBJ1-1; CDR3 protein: CASSVVQGAEAFF; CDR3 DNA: TGTGCCAGCAGCGTAGTACAGGGGGCAGAAGCTTTCTTT
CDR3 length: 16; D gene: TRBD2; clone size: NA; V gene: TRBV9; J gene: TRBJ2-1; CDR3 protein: CASSVGSASGYNEQFF; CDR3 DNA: TGTGCCAGCAGCGTAGGTTCCGCTAGCGGGTACAATGAGCAGTTCTTC
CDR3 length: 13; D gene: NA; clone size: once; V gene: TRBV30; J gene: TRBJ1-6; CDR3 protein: CAWSPPGNSPLHF; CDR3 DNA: TGTGCCTGGAGTCCCCCAGGGAATTCACCCCTCCACTTT
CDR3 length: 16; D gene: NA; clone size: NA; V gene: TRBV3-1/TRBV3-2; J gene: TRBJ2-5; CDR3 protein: CASSQVSRHREETQYF; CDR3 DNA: TGTGCCAGCAGCCAAGTGTCGAGACACAGGGAAGAGACCCAGTACTTC
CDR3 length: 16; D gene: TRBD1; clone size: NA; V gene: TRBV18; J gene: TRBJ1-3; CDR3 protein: CASRPGTGNSGNTIYF; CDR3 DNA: TGTGCCAGCCGCCCCGGGACAGGGAACTCTGGAAACACCATATATTTT
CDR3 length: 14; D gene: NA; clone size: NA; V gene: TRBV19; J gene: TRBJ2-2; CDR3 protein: CASSILKNTGELFF; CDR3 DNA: TGTGCCAGTAGTATCCTTAAGAACACCGGGGAGCTGTTTTTT
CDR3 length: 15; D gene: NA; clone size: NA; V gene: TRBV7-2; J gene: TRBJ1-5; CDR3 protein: CASSSQSGSGQPQHF; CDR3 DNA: TGTGCCAGCAGCTCTCAATCAGGGTCTGGTCAGCCCCAGCATTTT
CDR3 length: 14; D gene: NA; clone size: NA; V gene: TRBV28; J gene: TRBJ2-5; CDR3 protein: CASRVDRGGETQYF; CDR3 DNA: TGTGCCAGCAGGGTCGACAGGGGAGGGGAGACCCAGTACTTC
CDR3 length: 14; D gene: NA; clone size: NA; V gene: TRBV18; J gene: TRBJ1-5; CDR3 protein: CASSLGLLAQPQHF; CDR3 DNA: TGTGCCAGCTCACTAGGACTTTTAGCTCAGCCCCAGCATTTT
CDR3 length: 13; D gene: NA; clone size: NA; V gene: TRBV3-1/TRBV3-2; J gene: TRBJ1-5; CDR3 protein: CASSHGGNQPQHF; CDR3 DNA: TGTGCCAGCAGCCATGGAGGGAATCAGCCCCAGCATTTT
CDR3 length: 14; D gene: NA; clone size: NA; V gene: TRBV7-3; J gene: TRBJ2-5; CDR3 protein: CASSLQGGQETQYF; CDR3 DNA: TGTGCCAGCAGCTTACAGGGGGGCCAAGAGACCCAGTACTTC
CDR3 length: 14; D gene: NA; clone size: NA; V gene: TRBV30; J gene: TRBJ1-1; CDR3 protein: CAWIRGFMNTEAFF; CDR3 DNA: TGTGCCTGGATAAGGGGTTTCATGAACACTGAAGCTTTCTTT
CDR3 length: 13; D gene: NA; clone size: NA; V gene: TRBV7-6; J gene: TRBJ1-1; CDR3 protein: CASSLDRNTEAFF; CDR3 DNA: TGTGCCAGCAGCTTAGATAGGAACACTGAAGCTTTCTTT
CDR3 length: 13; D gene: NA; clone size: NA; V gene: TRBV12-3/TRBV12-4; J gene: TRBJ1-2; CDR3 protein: CASSFGQLYGYTF; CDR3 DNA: TGTGCCAGCAGTTTCGGACAACTCTATGGCTACACCTTC
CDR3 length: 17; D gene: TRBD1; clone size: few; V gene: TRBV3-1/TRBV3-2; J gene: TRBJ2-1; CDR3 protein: CASSQDGTGLSYNEQFF; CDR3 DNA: TGTGCCAGCAGCCAAGATGGGACAGGGCTCTCCTACAATGAGCAGTTCTTC
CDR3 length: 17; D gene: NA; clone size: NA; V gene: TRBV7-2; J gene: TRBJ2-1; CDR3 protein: CASSLELWGLAGNEQFF; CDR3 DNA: TGTGCCAGCAGCTTAGAGCTCTGGGGACTGGCTGGAAATGAGCAGTTCTTC
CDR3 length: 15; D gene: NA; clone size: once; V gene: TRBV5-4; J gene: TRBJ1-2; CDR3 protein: CASSLGGPGNYGYTF; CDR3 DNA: TGTGCCAGCAGCTTGGGAGGGCCCGGTAACTATGGCTACACCTTC